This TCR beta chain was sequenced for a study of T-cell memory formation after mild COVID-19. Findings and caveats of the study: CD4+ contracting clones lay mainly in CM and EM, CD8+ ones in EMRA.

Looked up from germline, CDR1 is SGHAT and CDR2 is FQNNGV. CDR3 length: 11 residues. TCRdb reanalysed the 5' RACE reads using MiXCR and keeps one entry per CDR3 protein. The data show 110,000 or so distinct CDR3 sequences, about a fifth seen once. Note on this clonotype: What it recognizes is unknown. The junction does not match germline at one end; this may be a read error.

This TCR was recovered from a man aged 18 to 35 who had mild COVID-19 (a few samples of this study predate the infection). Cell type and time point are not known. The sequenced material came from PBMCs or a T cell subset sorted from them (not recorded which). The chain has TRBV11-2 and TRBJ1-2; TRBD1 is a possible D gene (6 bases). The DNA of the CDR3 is TGTGCCAGCAGCTTAGGCCCGAGGGGGAGCTTC. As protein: CASSLGPRGSF.